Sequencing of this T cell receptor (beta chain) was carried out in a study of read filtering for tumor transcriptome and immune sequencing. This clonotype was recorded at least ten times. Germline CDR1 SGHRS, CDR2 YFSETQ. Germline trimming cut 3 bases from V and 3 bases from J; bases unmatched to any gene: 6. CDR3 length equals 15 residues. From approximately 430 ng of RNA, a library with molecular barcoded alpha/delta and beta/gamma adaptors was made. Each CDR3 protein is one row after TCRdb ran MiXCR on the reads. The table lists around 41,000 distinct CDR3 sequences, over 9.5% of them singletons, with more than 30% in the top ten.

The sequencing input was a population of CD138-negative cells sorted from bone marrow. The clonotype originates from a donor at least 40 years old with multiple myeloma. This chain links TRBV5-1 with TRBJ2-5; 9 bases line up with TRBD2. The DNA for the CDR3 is TGCGCCAGCAGCTGGGGGACTAGCCGAGAAGAGACCCAGTACTTC. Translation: CASSWGTSREETQYF.